Listed here are 19 T cell receptor beta chains from one sample, sequenced in a study of Ad26.COV2.S vaccination and SARS-CoV-2 variants (dated by TCRdb to about 2021). The method was the immunoSEQ multiplex PCR assay. This immuneACCESS table, as held by TCRdb, lists in-frame sequences with V and J called but not all clones. Of the missing ones, under half trace to an unresolved V gene in checked studies; the others have no known cause. The sample includes more than 300,000 clones, with around 84% observed a single time. The top ten clonotypes cover more than 1.5% of the sample. The treatment or condition label for this specimen denotes: roughly 19 received Ad26.COV2.S at low or high dose, single or two shots; about 5 received placebo; per-sample allocation not given. Repertoires of vaccine and placebo recipients were sequenced from samples collected on day 63 after the first injection. The sequenced sample was peripheral blood, obtained in a trial of Ad26.COV2.S vaccine versus placebo. The receptors were gathered from a person between 18 and 65 years old who received the Ad26.COV2.S COVID-19 vaccine or a placebo.

This chain connects TRBV7-2 to TRBJ2-1; 8 nucleotides match TRBD1. The CDR3 sequence is 15 residues long. The germline gives CDR1 SGHTA, CDR2 FQGNSA. V lost 1 base and J lost 2; bases outside the gene matches: 1. As DNA, the CDR3 is TGTGCCAGCAGCTTAGACAGGGGGGCCTACAATGAGCAGTTCTTC. Protein sequence: CASSLDRGAYNEQFF.

This clone was picked up one time. This sequence joins TRBV15 and TRBJ2-1; 7 bases map to TRBD1. This CDR3 contains 14 residues. Per germline, CDR1 LNHNV and CDR2 YYDKDF (reference sequence). After removal of 8 bases from V and 7 bases from J, the junction contained 11 bases not matched to a gene. The DNA of the CDR3 is TGTGCCACCCAGTCCAACAGGGGAATAAATGAGCAGTTCTTC. It encodes CATQSNRGINEQFF.

The rearrangement joins TRBV11-1 to TRBJ2-1; 8 positions agree with TRBD2. Germline loops: CDR1 SGHAT, CDR2 FQDESV (reference sequence). The CDR3 runs 15 residues. Losses at the gene ends were 6 bases for V and 4 bases for J; bases not matched to a gene: 8. The CDR3 region is CASRLRGAGYNEQFF. CDR3 bases: TGTGCCAGCAGACTGCGGGGGGCAGGGTACAATGAGCAGTTCTTC.

This clone was found once. The chain links TRBV30 to TRBJ1-2; D is ambiguous. The V and J ends lost 4 bases and 3 bases respectively, with 12 bases between them. This CDR3 has 13 residues. Germline CDR1 and CDR2: GTSNPN and SVGIG (reference sequence). The chain's CDR3 is CAWTPRDYYGYTF. The CDR3 DNA sequence: TGTGCCTGGACTCCCCGCGACTACTATGGCTACACCTTC.

The genes are TRBV6-5 and TRBJ2-3; D is unresolved. The CDR3 totals 12 residues. Trimming removed 5 bases at V and 4 bases at J, with 7 bases between. The germline V gene has CDR1 MNHEY and CDR2 SVGAGI. CDR3 nucleotide sequence: TGTGCCAGCAGTAGTCGCGCAGATACGCAGTATTTT. This codes for CASSSRADTQYF.

J is TRBJ2-3 and V is TRBV6-6; D possibly corresponds to TRBD2 (6 bases). Germline V gene sequence: CDR1 MNHNY, CDR2 SVGAGI (reference sequence). Trimming removed 0 bases at V and 3 bases at J, with 10 bases between. CDR3 size: 15 residues. CDR3 protein: CASSYSIGGTDTQYF. Written as DNA, the CDR3 is TGTGCCAGCAGTTACTCGATCGGGGGAACAGATACGCAGTATTTT.

This rearrangement joins TRBV18 to TRBJ2-7, with a possible D match to TRBD1 (5 bases). The CDR3 has 14 residues. The germline V gene has CDR1 KGHSH and CDR2 LQKENI. Trimming pared 1 base from V and 2 bases from J, leaving 9 bases between. CDR3 coding DNA: TGTGCCAGCTCACCACAGAGACAGACCTACGAGCAGTACTTC. Its translation is CASSPQRQTYEQYF.

The chain employs TRBV30 and TRBJ1-1; a weak D match, TRBD1 (5 bases). The CDR3 has 14 residues. Per germline, CDR1 GTSNPN and CDR2 SVGIG (reference sequence). The V gene lost 0 bases and the J gene lost 3 bases, with 11 bases spanning the gap. CDR3: CAWSVGRVDTEAFF. The DNA for the CDR3 is TGTGCCTGGAGTGTAGGCAGGGTGGACACTGAAGCTTTCTTT.

This chain connects TRBV19 to TRBJ1-5; 11 positions match TRBD1. The CDR3 spans 13 residues. V shed 8 bases and J 6 bases; nucleotides not matched to a gene: 3. Germline V gene lookup returns CDR1 LNHDA and CDR2 SQIVND (reference sequence). CDR3 amino acids: CASGGTGGQPQHF. CDR3 DNA sequence: TGTGCCAGTGGGGGGACAGGGGGTCAGCCCCAGCATTTT.

The rearrangement uses TRBV5-4 and TRBJ1-4; the match to TRBD1 covers 8 bases. The CDR3 loop spans 14 amino acids. J gave up 7 bases and V 0 bases, and 2 bases lay outside the gene matches. Germline V CDR1 and CDR2: SGHNT, YYREEE (reference sequence). The CDR3 loop reads CASSLDRGSEKLFF. In nucleotides, the CDR3 is TGTGCCAGCAGCTTGGACAGGGGGAGTGAAAAACTGTTTTTT.

V gene TRBV5-4 combines with J gene TRBJ1-2; 7 nucleotides align to TRBD1. The trim removed 4 bases at V and 2 bases at J, leaving 5 bases unmatched. From germline, CDR1 is SGHNT and CDR2 YYREEE (reference sequence). The CDR3 length is 14 residues. The CDR3 loop reads CASSPETGNYGYTF. The CDR3 DNA sequence: TGTGCCAGCAGCCCAGAGACAGGGAACTATGGCTACACCTTC.

The CDR3 DNA sequence: TGCAGCGTTGTACAGGGGCTCGAGCAGTACTTC. Translated, it gives CSVVQGLEQYF. J is TRBJ2-7 and V is TRBV29-1, with 7 bases aligning to TRBD1. V lost 4 bases and J lost 6; bases outside the gene matches: 3. The CDR3 extends over 11 amino acids. CDR1 is SQVTM and CDR2 is ANQGSEA in the germline V gene.

V and J are TRBV4-1 and TRBJ1-4; D ambiguous. There are 18 residues in the CDR3. Trimming removed 1 base at V and 0 bases at J, with 15 bases between. Germline V lookup: CDR1 MGHRA, CDR2 YSYEKL. CDR3 in DNA: TGCGCCAGCAGCCAAGCCCAACCGCAGAGCCCAACTAATGAAAAACTGTTTTTT. Protein: CASSQAQPQSPTNEKLFF.

The V call is TRBV5-1, the J call TRBJ1-1; D unresolved. This CDR3 spans 13 amino acids. The germline V gene has CDR1 SGHRS and CDR2 YFSETQ. V was clipped by 4 bases and J by 6 bases, with 13 bases between them. In DNA form, the CDR3 reads TGCGCCAGCAGCCCTAGCGGAACGGCTGAAGCTTTCTTT. Translated: CASSPSGTAEAFF.

The rearrangement uses TRBV19 and TRBJ1-5, with 10 bases aligning to TRBD1. Germline V gives CDR1 LNHDA, CDR2 SQIVND (reference sequence). This CDR3 contains 17 residues. V shed 6 bases, J shed 1 base, and the junction held 9 bases outside the gene matches. The CDR3 bases are TGTGCCAGTAGCACCGGGACAGGGGTTTTAAGCAATCAGCCCCAGCATTTT. As protein: CASSTGTGVLSNQPQHF. Using reference TRBV19 and TRBJ1-5 for the parts outside the CDR3, the full variable domain is DGGITQSPKYLFRKEGQNVTLSCEQNLNHDAMYWYRQDPGQGLRLIYYSQIVNDFQKGDIAEGYSVSREKKESFPLTVTSAQKNPTAFYLCASSTGTGVLSNQPQHFGDGTRLSIL.

The chain links TRBV9 to TRBJ1-2, with 7 positions matching TRBD1. V shed 0 bases, J shed 4 bases, and the junction held 12 bases outside the gene matches. The V gene's germline CDR1 is SGDLS and CDR2 YYNGEE. The CDR3 runs 17 residues. For the CDR3, the DNA is TGTGCCAGCAGCGTAGATGTTGGGGGGACAGACTCCTATGGCTACACCTTC. The encoded protein is CASSVDVGGTDSYGYTF.

The chain carries TRBV4-3 and TRBJ2-2; a possible D gene is TRBD1 (7 bases). The V gene's germline CDR1 is LGHNA and CDR2 YSLEER. Trimming left V 2 bases short and J 4 bases short, with 17 bases between. The CDR3 has 17 residues. CDR3 sequence (DNA): TGCGCCAGCAGCCAACAGGAGGGACAGTACCCCACCGGGGAGCTGTTTTTT. Residues: CASSQQEGQYPTGELFF.

The chain joins TRBV11-3 to TRBJ1-4, with D unresolved. Germline lookup yields CDR1 SGHNT and CDR2 YENEEA. V was trimmed by 5 bases and J by 6 bases, leaving 13 bases between them. The CDR3 loop spans 14 amino acids. The CDR3 DNA is TGTGCCAGCAGCGCCGTCGGTAGAGATGAAAAACTGTTTTTT. Translating gives CASSAVGRDEKLFF.

The J gene is TRBJ2-1, the V gene TRBV6-1, with 8 bases identical to TRBD2. The CDR3 is 16 amino acids. CDR1 MNHNS and CDR2 SASEGT come from the germline V gene. Germline trimming cut 0 bases from V and 9 bases from J; bases unmatched to any gene: 10. This CDR3 is CASSEAPAGVVGEQFF. CDR3 DNA: TGTGCCAGCAGTGAAGCGCCAGCGGGGGTAGTGGGTGAGCAGTTCTTC.